The present entry profiles one TCR beta chain with its context. Its antigen has not been determined. TCRdb names NextSeq 550 as the instrument used. The Human TCR Profiling Kit (MiLaboratory) was used to prepare UMI-labeled 5' RACE TRB cDNA libraries. The full amount of extracted RNA was used for cDNA synthesis, and the full amount of resulting cDNA was used for PCR amplification. Libraries were prepared in parallel with an identical number of PCR cycles. The original pipeline was this. About 53,000 +/- 9,400 unique UMI-labeled TRB cDNA molecules per library were extracted with MIGEC and MiXCR, with at least two reads per UMI required. On average, approximately 40,000 +/- 10,000 functional in-frame TRB CDR3 nucleotide clonotypes lacking stop codons were found per library. After downsampling to 5000 UMI-labeled TRB molecules per sample, diversity metrics, including normalized Shannon-Wiener and Chao1, were computed in VDJtools. VDJtools computed clonotype-size-weighted physicochemical properties of the central five CDR3 residues: interaction energy, strength, volume and Kidera factor 4. Reprocessed by TCRdb, the reads give a single entry per CDR3 protein sequence, without DNA. The V and J calls shown here were made by TCRdb, not taken from the authors' results. The sample's table lists a count of 35,000 to 55,000 distinct CDR3 sequences. The top ten clones comprise over 2% of the sample.

This entry belongs to a study of CXCR3-negative and CXCR3-positive naive CD8 T cells (dated by TCRdb to between 2018 and 2021). For the study in its entirety: In total, roughly 140 million TRB reads were obtained, which works out to roughly 1.5 +/- 0.3 million reads per library. The diversity and physicochemical repertoire analyses included ten to eleven donors pooled from two independent experiments. Naive subsets from five or six donors and memory cells from 3 donors were included in the TRBV-TRBJ cluster analysis. The full study reports these points: Compared with CXCR3-negative naive cells, CXCR3-positive naive cells had TRB CDR3s with higher hydrophobicity (lower Kidera factor 4), lower energy, and higher strength and volume indices. Surface CD5, linked to self-reactivity in mice, was comparable between naive subsets; TCR interaction strength was therefore also inferred from TRB CDR3 physicochemical properties. CXCR3 expression partially decreased after cryopreservation, so most assays used freshly isolated PBMCs. Comparably high repertoire diversity was found in both naive subsets, whereas much lower repertoire diversity was found in memory CD8+ T cells. Naive CXCR3-negative and CXCR3-positive cells from the same donor showed similar TRBV-TRBJ usage, whereas memory cells showed distinct patterns.

Inclusive of the bounding cysteine and phenylalanine, the CDR3 is 15 residues long. Only the protein sequence is given. Based on the germline V gene, the CDR1 and CDR2 sequences are MDHEN and SYDVKM. For every CD8+ T cell subset, hundreds of thousands of cells were flow-sorted straight into RLT lysis buffer, and each subset was sorted in triplicate. Naive CD8+ T cells were defined stringently as CD45RO-CCR7+CD27+CD95- to exclude memory contaminants. Peripheral blood mononuclear cells were isolated from buffy coats by standard density gradient centrifugation. Naive CXCR3-negative and CXCR3-positive CD8+ T cells were flow-sorted using a FACSAria III. Total RNA was extracted from sorted cells with an RNeasy Mini Kit.

The source material was naive CXCR3- CD8+ T cells from blood. Per the publication, the cell subset or site label means: CD45RO-CCR7+CD27+CD95- naive CD8+ T cells lacking CXCR3 (TNR3-). This clonotype originated in a human donor in good health. Some clones in this sample may be carry-over from other donors' samples. The chain joins TRBV28 to TRBJ2-5. The encoded CDR3 is CASSPIGGPRETQYF.